Below, one TCR beta chain is given with its context. Its specificity is unknown. The data are from a study of OX40 agonist ivuxolimab in advanced cancers. Study-wide context: At doses from 0.01 to 10 mg/kg, patients were given intravenous ivuxolimab every 2 weeks. Prior checkpoint blockade (anti-PD-1, anti-PD-L1 or anti-CTLA-4) was permitted; around 37% had it.

Findings and limits, study-wide: Near-lowest levels of clonal expansion characterized partial responders at 0.1-3.0 mg/kg.

Sequencing used immunoSEQ multiplex PCR; TCRdb keeps in-frame clones, though not all of them. This sample has fewer than 100,000 clones, with about 89% found just once. The sequence came from an adult with an advanced solid tumor such as melanoma, head and neck, liver or kidney cancer. The sequencing here drew on CD4+ or CD8+ T cells sorted from blood, taken in a trial of the OX40 agonist ivuxolimab.

CDR3 sequence: CSVEDPAGKRNEQFF. The CDR3, as DNA: TGCAGCGTTGAAGATCCAGCGGGAAAAAGGAATGAGCAGTTCTTC. This chain joins TRBV29-1 and TRBJ2-1, with 7 bases lining up with TRBD2. Germline loops: CDR1 SQVTM, CDR2 ANQGSEA. Trimming cost V 0 bases and J 7 bases; bases outside gene matches: 9. The CDR3 length is 15 residues.